Shown below are 19 T cell receptor beta chains from a single sample sequenced in a study of blood T cell repertoires in COVID-19. Some clones are missing from TCRdb's copy, which holds only in-frame ones; the method was immunoSEQ multiplex PCR. The data show 140,000 or so clones, around 87% seen once. Sequencing input: peripheral blood. These receptors originate from a woman aged 45-65 years with active or convalescent COVID-19.

The chain carries TRBV7-9 and TRBJ2-1; 8 bases are a match to TRBD1. J lost 7 bases, V lost 1 base, and 6 bases had no gene match. CDR3 length: 15 amino acids. Germline V lookup: CDR1 SEHNR, CDR2 FQNEAQ (reference sequence). Written as DNA, the CDR3 is TGTGCCAGCAGCTTAGGGCAGGGGGCGGAAAATGAGCAGTTCTTC. This gives the protein CASSLGQGAENEQFF.

The chain recombines TRBV2 with TRBJ1-1; 9 bases agree with TRBD1. Germline V gene data show CDR1 as SNHLY and CDR2 as FYNNEI. V was clipped by 4 bases and J by 1 base; unmatched bases: 1. This CDR3 has 14 residues. Here the CDR3 reads CASSVDRGNTEAFF. The CDR3 region has the DNA TGTGCCAGCAGTGTGGACAGGGGGAACACTGAAGCTTTCTTT.

This clone was seen once. The gene calls are TRBV7-3 and TRBJ1-1; D unclear. CDR1 and CDR2 from the germline V gene are SGHTA and FQGTGA. There are 14 residues in the CDR3. V lost 2 bases and J lost 4, with 11 bases in between. For the CDR3, the DNA is TGTGCCAGCAGCTTAGAAGGATCGGGCACTGAAGCTTTCTTT. Its translation: CASSLEGSGTEAFF.

The chain carries TRBV2 and TRBJ1-1; perhaps TRBD1 as D (5 bases). V shed 8 bases and J shed 1 base, with 14 bases lying between them. CDR3 length equals 14 residues. CDR1 and CDR2 (germline): SNHLY, FYNNEI. The chain's CDR3 is CASGGRTGNTEAFF. DNA of the CDR3: TGTGCCAGCGGGGGGAGAACAGGGAACACTGAAGCTTTCTTT.

This clone was picked up a small number of times. CDR3 loop: CASRTSTGWSSPLHF. The CDR3 DNA reads as TGTGCCAGCAGAACTTCGACAGGGTGGAGTTCACCCCTCCACTTT. The chain is built from TRBV28 and TRBJ1-6; TRBD1 matches at 7 bases. The ends lost 6 bases at V and 9 bases at J; junction bases unmatched: 11. CDR3 length: 15 amino acids. Per germline, CDR1 MDHEN and CDR2 SYDVKM. Filled out from reference TRBV28 and TRBJ1-6, the complete variable domain reads DVKVTQSSRYLVKRTGEKVFLECVQDMDHENMFWYRQDPGLGLRLIYFSYDVKMKEKGDIPEGYSVSREKKERFSLILESASTNQTSMYLCASRTSTGWSSPLHFGNGTRLTVT.

The chain is built from TRBV3-1 (or the pseudogene TRBV3-2) and TRBJ2-3, with 9 nucleotides matching TRBD2. This CDR3 comprises 18 residues. V trimming: 0 bases; J trimming: 3 bases; junction bases outside the gene matches: 10. Germline CDR1 is LGHDT and CDR2 is YNNKEL (reference sequence). The CDR3 reads CASSQDSRLADVTDTQYF. The CDR3 region has the DNA TGTGCCAGCAGCCAAGATTCGCGACTAGCGGATGTAACAGATACGCAGTATTTT.

The genes are TRBV6-1 and TRBJ2-3, with TRBD1 matching 11 bases. The trim removed 2 bases at V and 5 bases at J, leaving 6 bases unmatched. Germline assignment: CDR1 MNHNS and CDR2 SASEGT. This CDR3 has 16 amino acids. The CDR3 region is CASSELGQGAGDTQYF. DNA for the CDR3: TGTGCCAGCAGTGAACTCGGACAGGGGGCAGGAGATACGCAGTATTTT.

The chain carries TRBV7-8 and TRBJ1-1, with a weak D call TRBD1 (5 bases). This CDR3 is 15 amino acids long. Germline V CDR1 and CDR2: SGHVS, FQNEAQ. The germline V and J ends were trimmed by 1 base and 7 bases, with 16 bases remaining between them. In DNA form, the CDR3 reads TGTGCCAGCAGCTTAGTCACGTTCGGGGGTTTTGAAGCTTTCTTT. Translation: CASSLVTFGGFEAFF.

This clone has just a few counts. The chain joins TRBV19 to TRBJ2-2; D ambiguous. This CDR3 has 15 residues. V dropped 4 bases and J dropped 8 bases, with 17 bases sitting between them. The germline gives CDR1 LNHDA, CDR2 SQIVND (reference sequence). CDR3 in amino acids: CASSTARNLAGELFF. DNA of the CDR3: TGTGCCAGTAGTACGGCGAGGAACCTTGCGGGGGAGCTGTTTTTT. Based on the CDR3 plus reference TRBV19 and TRBJ2-2, the full variable domain is DGGITQSPKYLFRKEGQNVTLSCEQNLNHDAMYWYRQDPGQGLRLIYYSQIVNDFQKGDIAEGYSVSREKKESFPLTVTSAQKNPTAFYLCASSTARNLAGELFFGEGSRLTVL.

J is TRBJ2-1 and V is TRBV7-2; 12 nucleotides match TRBD1. This CDR3 has 19 amino acids. The trim removed 1 base at V and 9 bases at J, leaving 16 bases unmatched. Germline V gene lookup returns CDR1 SGHTA and CDR2 FQGNSA. CDR3 amino acids: CASSLGEGMWDRGRSEQFF. The CDR3 nucleotides read TGTGCCAGCAGCTTAGGGGAGGGAATGTGGGACAGGGGGCGAAGTGAGCAGTTCTTC.

The chain couples TRBV30 to TRBJ2-7; D remains unclear. This CDR3 has 13 amino acids. Germline CDR1 and CDR2: GTSNPN and SVGIG (reference sequence). V lost 0 bases and J 3 bases, leaving 9 bases between the germline ends. CDR3 residues: CAWSVSIVYEQYF. CDR3 sequence (DNA): TGTGCCTGGAGTGTAAGTATAGTCTACGAGCAGTACTTC.

This sequence joins TRBV10-3 and TRBJ2-3, with 7 bases matching TRBD2. Unmatched junction bases numbered 3, after V lost 6 bases and J lost 3 bases. The CDR3 contains 13 residues. The germline V gene has CDR1 ENHRY and CDR2 SYGVKD. CDR3 in DNA: TGTGCCATCAGGGGGGGGAGTACAGATACGCAGTATTTT. This encodes CAIRGGSTDTQYF.

The chain joins TRBV5-6 to TRBJ1-6; D unclear. V lost 4 bases and J 3 bases, leaving 11 bases between the germline ends. There are 15 residues in the CDR3. In germline, CDR1 is SGHDT, CDR2 YYEEEE. The DNA of the CDR3 is TGTGCCAGCAGCAAACCGGGAGACTATAATTCACCCCTCCACTTT. Its protein product is CASSKPGDYNSPLHF.

The chain combines TRBV6-1 with TRBJ2-2; D call uncertain. The length of the CDR3 is 13 residues. In germline, CDR1 is MNHNS, CDR2 SASEGT. V was pared by 1 base and J by 6 bases, with 6 bases between. In nucleotides, the CDR3 is TGTGCCAGCAGTGAAGGGCAGTCCGGGGAGCTGTTTTTT. The encoded protein is CASSEGQSGELFF.

This sequence joins TRBV7-9 and TRBJ1-2; 7 bases are a match to TRBD1. The germline CDR1 and CDR2 sequences are SEHNR and FQNEAQ (reference sequence). There are 14 residues in the CDR3. V shed 4 bases and J 3 bases; nucleotides not matched to a gene: 5. The CDR3, as DNA: TGTGCCAGCAGCTCGCACCAGGGGGACTATGGCTACACCTTC. As protein: CASSSHQGDYGYTF.

The chain joins TRBV28 to TRBJ1-1; the D gene is possibly TRBD1 (5 bases). The CDR3 contains 14 residues. Germline assignment: CDR1 MDHEN and CDR2 SYDVKM. The V gene lost 3 bases and the J gene lost 5 bases, with 13 bases spanning the gap. CDR3 region: CASSFWQGRTEAFF. In DNA form, the CDR3 reads TGTGCCAGCAGTTTTTGGCAGGGAAGGACTGAAGCTTTCTTT.

The chain combines TRBV19 with TRBJ2-2, with D possibly TRBD2 on 6 matching bases. This CDR3 has 14 amino acids. The germline V and J ends were trimmed by 7 bases and 5 bases, with 14 bases remaining between them. Looked up from germline, CDR1 is LNHDA and CDR2 is SQIVND (reference sequence). For the CDR3, the DNA is TGTGCCAGTAAGCGGGTATTGAGAACCGGGGAGCTGTTTTTT. It codes for CASKRVLRTGELFF.

The rearrangement links TRBV5-1 to TRBJ2-1; 7 nucleotides agree with TRBD2. The CDR3 totals 15 residues. CDR1 is SGHRS, CDR2 YFSETQ, per germline. V was pared by 6 bases and J by 7 bases, with 13 bases of the junction left unmatched. As DNA, the CDR3 is TGCGCCAGCAAGACTAGCATATTCGTAATGAATGAGCAGTTCTTC. Encoded protein: CASKTSIFVMNEQFF.

The chain couples TRBV7-6 to TRBJ2-2; 7 bases match TRBD2. This CDR3 has 16 residues. The J segment lost 1 base and the V segment lost 0 bases, leaving 2 bases of the junction unmatched. The V gene's germline CDR1 is SGHVS and CDR2 FNYEAQ. The chain's CDR3 is CASSLAERGNTGELFF. For the CDR3, the DNA is TGTGCCAGCAGCTTAGCAGAGCGGGGGAACACCGGGGAGCTGTTTTTT.